Below are 12 T cell receptor beta chains sequenced from a single sample in a study of PD-1 blockade in classical Hodgkin lymphoma. This sample's time point: cycle 4 day 1 (C4D1), after more than five weeks of nivolumab. Exposure to brentuximab vedotin varied, and each patient had relapsed following autologous stem cell transplantation. Negative selection with magnetic separation was used to purify CD4+ T cells from thawed PBMCs. This table comes from immunoSEQ multiplex PCR, and its TCRdb copy is limited to in-frame clones, with some not included. Altogether roughly 15,000 clones are present, 65% to 80% being singletons, with the ten largest covering roughly 1.8%. The sequencing used CD4+ T cells from blood, collected before the fourth cycle of nivolumab. The source of these receptors is a human donor with classical Hodgkin lymphoma.

The gene calls are TRBV25-1 and TRBJ2-5; 7 nucleotides line up with TRBD1. CDR1 and CDR2 (germline): MGHDK, SYGVNS. The CDR3 loop spans 15 amino acids. The junction had 3 bases not matched to a gene; V was cut back by 2 bases and J by 0 bases. The CDR3 coding sequence is TGTGCCAGCAGTGAACTGGGACAGAACCAAGAGACCCAGTACTTC. This codes for CASSELGQNQETQYF. Full variable domain (remainder filled in from reference TRBV25-1 and TRBJ2-5): EADIYQTPRYLVIGTGKKITLECSQTMGHDKMYWYQQDPGMELHLIHYSYGVNSTEKGDLSSESTVSRIRTEHFPLTLESARPSHTSQYLCASSELGQNQETQYFGPGTRLLVL.

The J gene is TRBJ2-1, the V gene TRBV4-1; TRBD1 might be the D (5 bases). Germline-derived CDR1 and CDR2 are MGHRA and YSYEKL. V lost 1 base and J lost 2, with 12 bases in between. The CDR3 runs 16 residues. As DNA, the CDR3 is TGCGCCAGCAGCCAAGGGTTGTCAGGGCCCTACAATGAGCAGTTCTTC. This gives the protein CASSQGLSGPYNEQFF.

The chain recombines TRBV6-5 with TRBJ2-1, with TRBD2 matching over 8 bases. Germline assignment: CDR1 MNHEY and CDR2 SVGAGI. The V segment lost 2 bases and the J segment 4 bases; nucleotides outside the gene matches: 1. This CDR3 comprises 14 residues. Here the CDR3 reads CASSYQREYNEQFF. The CDR3 region has the DNA TGTGCCAGCAGTTACCAGCGGGAGTACAATGAGCAGTTCTTC.

This clone showed up just a few times. The rearrangement uses TRBV15 and TRBJ1-2; TRBD1 aligns across 10 bases. The V gene's germline CDR1 is LNHNV and CDR2 YYDKDF (reference sequence). The CDR3 totals 15 residues. The V segment lost 2 bases and the J segment 2 bases; nucleotides outside the gene matches: 2. CDR3 residues: CATSRPDRGNYGYTF. CDR3 DNA sequence: TGTGCCACCAGCAGACCGGACAGGGGGAACTATGGCTACACCTTC. The full variable domain, rest sourced from reference TRBV15 and TRBJ1-2, is DAMVIQNPRYQVTQFGKPVTLSCSQTLNHNVMYWYQQKSSQAPKLLFHYYDKDFNNEADTPDNFQSRRPNTSFCFLDIRSPGLGDTAMYLCATSRPDRGNYGYTFGSGTRLTVV.

The rearrangement joins TRBV14 to TRBJ2-1; D possibly corresponds to TRBD2 (6 bases). The CDR3 spans 14 residues. CDR1 is SGHDN, CDR2 FVKESK, per germline. Trimming removed 3 bases at V and 0 bases at J, with 6 bases between. The CDR3 is CASSHGSSYNEQFF. The CDR3 region has the DNA TGTGCCAGCAGCCACGGGAGCTCCTACAATGAGCAGTTCTTC.

The chain links TRBV2 to TRBJ1-5; 9 nucleotides line up with TRBD1. V lost 7 bases to trimming and J lost 4 bases; unmatched junction nucleotides: 11. CDR3 size: 16 residues. Germline loops: CDR1 SNHLY, CDR2 FYNNEI. CDR3 sequence reads: CASKKTTGGGNQPQHF. DNA of the CDR3: TGTGCCAGCAAAAAGACGACAGGGGGAGGTAATCAGCCCCAGCATTTT.

This chain uses TRBV15 with TRBJ1-2; no definite D call. Trimming pared 0 bases from V and 10 bases from J, leaving 12 bases between. Per germline, CDR1 LNHNV and CDR2 YYDKDF (reference sequence). This CDR3 is built from 13 residues. CDR3 coding DNA: TGTGCCACCAGCAGAGATCTGCGCAGCCACTACACCTTC. It yields the protein CATSRDLRSHYTF. Full variable domain (remainder filled in from reference TRBV15 and TRBJ1-2): DAMVIQNPRYQVTQFGKPVTLSCSQTLNHNVMYWYQQKSSQAPKLLFHYYDKDFNNEADTPDNFQSRRPNTSFCFLDIRSPGLGDTAMYLCATSRDLRSHYTFGSGTRLTVV.

This chain connects TRBV7-9 to TRBJ2-1; D not certain. The CDR3 length is 11 residues. Deletions cut 1 base from V and 7 bases from J, with 2 bases between. CDR1 and CDR2 from the germline V gene are SEHNR and FQNEAQ (reference sequence). CDR3 residues: CASSLENEQFF. The CDR3 DNA reads TGTGCCAGCAGCTTAGAGAATGAGCAGTTCTTC.

This rearrangement joins TRBV28 to TRBJ1-2, with 7 bases aligning to TRBD1. CDR1 and CDR2 (germline): MDHEN, SYDVKM. Trimming removed 7 bases from V and 7 bases from J; junction bases left unmatched: 12. CDR3 length equals 14 residues. CDR3 residues: CASTSSRGWFGYTF. CDR3 bases: TGTGCCAGCACCTCGAGCAGGGGGTGGTTTGGCTACACCTTC.

Only a few counts were recorded for this clone. The chain carries TRBV19 and TRBJ1-1; D may be TRBD1 (5 bases). Germline V gene lookup returns CDR1 LNHDA and CDR2 SQIVND (reference sequence). The CDR3 loop spans 14 amino acids. Trimming removed 5 bases at V and 4 bases at J, with 14 bases between. This CDR3 is CASSSREGTTEAFF. In DNA, the CDR3 is TGTGCCAGTAGTTCGCGGGAAGGGACCACTGAAGCTTTCTTT.

The chain recombines TRBV15 with TRBJ1-2, with 9 nucleotides matching TRBD1. V dropped 5 bases and J dropped 0; count of bases not matched to a gene: 7. In germline, CDR1 is LNHNV, CDR2 YYDKDF (reference sequence). The CDR3 totals 16 residues. The CDR3 spells CATSSGDRVANYGYTF. In nucleotides, the CDR3 is TGTGCCACCAGCTCTGGGGACAGGGTGGCTAACTATGGCTACACCTTC.

This rearrangement joins TRBV6-1 to TRBJ2-7; D perhaps matches TRBD1 (6 bases). Trimming shortened V by 3 bases and J by 5 bases, and 17 bases separated the two germline ends. In germline, CDR1 is MNHNS, CDR2 SASEGT. The CDR3 consists of 15 residues. The CDR3 coding sequence is TGTGCCAGCAGTGATGTGGGGCAGGGGACCAACGAGCAGTACTTC. It specifies CASSDVGQGTNEQYF.